These 16 T cell receptor beta chains share one sample of origin, sequenced in a study of shared clonotypes between healthy human individuals. The data were produced by immunoSEQ multiplex PCR, yet TCRdb's version contains in-frame clones alone and is incomplete. The table records around 690,000 clones, less than 95% of them present only once. Sequences were obtained from memory CD8+ T cells from PBMCs. Subset reported: CD45RO+ cells pooled with CCR7-negative TemRA cells. These receptors originate from a young man in good health. Some clones in this sample may be carry-over from other donors' samples.

As DNA, the CDR3 is TGTGCCAGCAGCTTAAGGCATGGGCCTAAAGAGACCCAGTACTTC. Its protein is CASSLRHGPKETQYF. This sequence joins TRBV11-2 and TRBJ2-5; no clear D. CDR3 length equals 15 residues. Germline CDR1 is SGHAT and CDR2 is FQNNGV. Trimming took 2 bases from V and 3 from J, leaving 13 bases between them.

The genes are TRBV5-6 and TRBJ2-7; 9 positions match TRBD1. There are 13 residues in the CDR3. The V gene end was trimmed by 6 bases and the J gene end by 3 bases; junction bases not matched to a gene: 4. Germline V gives CDR1 SGHDT, CDR2 YYEEEE. The CDR3 nucleotides are TGTGCCAGCACCCAGGACAGGGGCTACGAGCAGTACTTC. It codes for CASTQDRGYEQYF.

This sequence joins TRBV4-1 and TRBJ2-3, with 11 bases fitting TRBD2. The length of the CDR3 is 15 residues. Germline V CDR1 and CDR2: MGHRA, YSYEKL. Losses at the gene ends were 2 bases for V and 6 bases for J; bases not matched to a gene: 4. CDR3 in DNA: TGCGCCAGCAGCCAATTACTAGCGGGAGACGATACGCAGTATTTT. Translated: CASSQLLAGDDTQYF.

The rearrangement uses TRBV27 and TRBJ2-7; D possibly corresponds to TRBD1 (5 bases). Trimming stripped 5 bases from V and 2 bases from J, with 19 bases between. Germline V gene lookup returns CDR1 MNHEY and CDR2 SMNVEV (reference sequence). CDR3 length: 16 residues. The CDR3 DNA reads TGTGCCAGCAGTCCTCAGACAGACGAAGAACCCTACGAGCAGTACTTC. It encodes CASSPQTDEEPYEQYF.

The genes are TRBV28 and TRBJ2-3; perhaps TRBD1 as D (5 bases). V lost 1 base to trimming and J lost 4 bases, with 9 bases between them. The CDR3 loop spans 14 amino acids. Germline V gene data show CDR1 as MDHEN and CDR2 as SYDVKM. CDR3 protein: CASSLSGLADTQYF. The CDR3 coding sequence is TGTGCCAGCAGTTTATCAGGGTTAGCAGATACGCAGTATTTT.

The chain employs TRBV7-8 and TRBJ2-1; D uncertain. CDR3 length: 14 residues. Germline V gene data show CDR1 as SGHVS and CDR2 as FQNEAQ. The V end lost 1 base, the J end lost 2 bases, and 6 bases lay between the germline ends. Here the CDR3 DNA reads TGTGCCAGCAGCTTAGGGGCTCCCTACAATGAGCAGTTCTTC. It specifies CASSLGAPYNEQFF.

The rearrangement links TRBV7-9 to TRBJ2-2; D is possibly TRBD1 (5 bases). Germline V gene data show CDR1 as SEHNR and CDR2 as FQNEAQ (reference sequence). Trimming pared 2 bases from V and 6 bases from J, leaving 16 bases between. The CDR3 contains 16 residues. CDR3 DNA: TGTGCCAGCAGCTTACGGCAGGGAATGATGGCCGGGGAGCTGTTTTTT. Amino acids: CASSLRQGMMAGELFF.

This clone was observed a few times. The genes are TRBV9 and TRBJ1-2, with D uncertain. The CDR3 loop spans 15 amino acids. Germline-derived CDR1 and CDR2 are SGDLS and YYNGEE. V was pared by 4 bases and J by 4 bases, with 17 bases between. CDR3 sequence reads: CASSPNRADPYGYTF. The DNA of the CDR3 is TGTGCCAGCAGCCCCAACCGGGCGGATCCCTATGGCTACACCTTC.

The chain combines TRBV7-2 with TRBJ2-1; maybe TRBD1 (6 bases). Germline values: CDR1 SGHTA, CDR2 FQGNSA. V lost 2 bases to trimming and J lost 8 bases, with 13 bases between them. The CDR3 sequence is 14 residues long. The CDR3 loop reads CASSLLSRGDEQFF. The CDR3, as DNA: TGTGCCAGCAGCTTATTATCCAGGGGTGATGAGCAGTTCTTC.

The V gene is TRBV28, the J gene TRBJ2-3; tentative D call: TRBD1 (6 bases). Germline V gives CDR1 MDHEN, CDR2 SYDVKM. The CDR3 spans 15 residues. The ends were cut back, 3 bases at V and 3 bases at J, with 13 bases in the middle. The CDR3 region has the DNA TGTGCCAGCAGTTTGGACAGTCGGCTGACAGATACGCAGTATTTT. Translation: CASSLDSRLTDTQYF. The whole variable domain, remainder taken from reference TRBV28 and TRBJ2-3, is DVKVTQSSRYLVKRTGEKVFLECVQDMDHENMFWYRQDPGLGLRLIYFSYDVKMKEKGDIPEGYSVSREKKERFSLILESASTNQTSMYLCASSLDSRLTDTQYFGPGTRLTVL.

The chain joins TRBV5-6 to TRBJ1-1; no reliable D call. CDR3 length equals 15 residues. V lost 3 bases, J lost 1 base, and 13 bases lay in between. Germline CDR1 and CDR2: SGHDT and YYEEEE. The CDR3 sequence is CASSSTGSGNTEAFF. DNA of the CDR3: TGTGCCAGCAGCTCCACGGGGTCGGGGAACACTGAAGCTTTCTTT.

This chain uses TRBV7-9 with TRBJ1-1; D gene ambiguous. Germline V CDR1 and CDR2: SEHNR, FQNEAQ (reference sequence). The CDR3 runs to 12 residues. V lost 4 bases to trimming and J lost 7 bases, with 10 bases between them. The chain's CDR3 is CASSYGLFEAFF. CDR3 nucleotides: TGTGCCAGCAGCTACGGACTTTTTGAAGCTTTCTTT.

The chain couples TRBV19 to TRBJ2-1, with 12 positions matching TRBD2. The length of the CDR3 is 17 residues. Unmatched junction bases numbered 5, after V lost 5 bases and J lost 0 bases. CDR1 and CDR2 (germline): LNHDA, SQIVND (reference sequence). The CDR3 region has the DNA TGTGCCAGTAGTGCCAGACTAGCGGGAGACTCCTACAATGAGCAGTTCTTC. Translating it yields CASSARLAGDSYNEQFF.

Here the CDR3 reads CASSQDQGWTEAFF. The CDR3 coding sequence is TGTGCCAGCAGCCAAGATCAGGGTTGGACTGAAGCTTTCTTT. V is TRBV4-2 and J is TRBJ1-1; tentatively, D is TRBD1 (5 bases). The CDR3 length is 14 residues. Trimming stripped 0 bases from V and 5 bases from J, with 10 bases between. Germline V gene sequence: CDR1 LGHNA, CDR2 YNFKEQ.

The gene calls are TRBV6-1 and TRBJ2-6; D unclear. Germline assignment: CDR1 MNHNS and CDR2 SASEGT. CDR3 length: 17 amino acids. The V end lost 1 base, the J end lost 0 bases, and 10 bases lay between the germline ends. DNA of the CDR3: TGTGCCAGCAGTGAAGATGTTCGATTCTCTGGGGCCAACGTCCTGACTTTC. It yields the protein CASSEDVRFSGANVLTF.

The chain links TRBV27 to TRBJ2-7; 7 bases map to TRBD1. CDR1 is MNHEY, CDR2 SMNVEV, per germline (reference sequence). V shed 6 bases and J 1 base; nucleotides not matched to a gene: 9. The CDR3 consists of 15 residues. As DNA, the CDR3 is TGTGCCAGCAGCAATACAGGGGAAGGATCCTACGAGCAGTACTTC. This sequence encodes CASSNTGEGSYEQYF.